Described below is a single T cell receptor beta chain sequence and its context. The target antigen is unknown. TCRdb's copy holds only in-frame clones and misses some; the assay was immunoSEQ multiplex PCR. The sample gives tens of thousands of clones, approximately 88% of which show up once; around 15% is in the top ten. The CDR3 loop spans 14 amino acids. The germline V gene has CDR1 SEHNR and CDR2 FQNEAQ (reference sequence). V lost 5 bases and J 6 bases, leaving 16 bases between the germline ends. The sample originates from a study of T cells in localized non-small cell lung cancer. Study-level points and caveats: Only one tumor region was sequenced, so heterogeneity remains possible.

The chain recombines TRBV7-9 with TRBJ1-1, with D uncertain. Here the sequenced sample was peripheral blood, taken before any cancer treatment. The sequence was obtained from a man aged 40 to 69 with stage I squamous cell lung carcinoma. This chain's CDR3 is CASSGGVGVSEAFF. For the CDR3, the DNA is TGTGCCAGCAGCGGAGGAGTTGGGGTTTCTGAAGCTTTCTTT.